A single sample is the source of the 6 T cell receptor beta chains below, sequenced in a study of OX40 agonist ivuxolimab in advanced cancers. Only in-frame clones appear in the TCRdb table, and some are missing; sequencing was by immunoSEQ multiplex PCR. Of 77,000 or so clones in the sample, approximately 92% were seen once. This material consisted of CD4+ or CD8+ T cells sorted from blood, taken in a trial of the OX40 agonist ivuxolimab. The receptors shown here come from an adult with an advanced solid tumor such as melanoma, head and neck, liver or kidney cancer.

V is TRBV9 and J is TRBJ2-3; 11 nucleotides line up with TRBD2. CDR1 and CDR2 (germline): SGDLS, YYNGEE. The CDR3 length is 17 residues. V was pared by 3 bases and J by 3 bases, with 9 bases of the junction left unmatched. DNA for the CDR3: TGTGCCAGCAGCGAGCCGGGACTAGCGGTCGGTACAGATACGCAGTATTTT. Translation gives CASSEPGLAVGTDTQYF.

This rearrangement joins TRBV5-4 to TRBJ1-1, with D possibly TRBD1 on 5 matching bases. The V end was cut by 4 bases, the J end by 1 base, with 11 bases between. This CDR3 spans 14 amino acids. Germline V lookup: CDR1 SGHNT, CDR2 YYREEE (reference sequence). The CDR3 region is CASSLGGGNTEAFF. DNA of the CDR3: TGTGCCAGCAGCCTCGGGGGGGGGAACACTGAAGCTTTCTTT.

The rearrangement joins TRBV7-2 to TRBJ2-6; D gene ambiguous. Trimming pared 5 bases from V and 0 bases from J, leaving 8 bases between. This CDR3 spans 15 amino acids. Looked up from germline, CDR1 is SGHTA and CDR2 is FQGNSA. The CDR3: CASSLDYSGANVLTF. CDR3 nucleotide sequence: TGTGCCAGCAGCCTTGATTACTCTGGGGCCAACGTCCTGACTTTC.

This clone was observed once. The V gene is TRBV9, the J gene TRBJ2-3; 12 nucleotides line up with TRBD2. The junction had 2 bases not matched to a gene; V was cut back by 0 bases and J by 3 bases. The CDR3 totals 16 residues. Germline CDR1 reads SGDLS; CDR2 reads YYNGEE. CDR3 residues: CASSVDLAGGTDTQYF. DNA for the CDR3: TGTGCCAGCAGCGTAGATCTAGCGGGGGGGACAGATACGCAGTATTTT.

The CDR3 coding sequence is TGCGCCAGCAGCTTGGGAGGTTTAACAAGTCAGCCCCAGCATTTT. Translation: CASSLGGLTSQPQHF. The V call is TRBV5-1, the J call TRBJ1-5; D is ambiguous. CDR1 SGHRS and CDR2 YFSETQ come from the germline V gene. V shed 0 bases and J shed 6 bases, with 13 bases lying between them. The CDR3 loop spans 15 amino acids.

Only one count was recorded for this clone. The chain recombines TRBV7-2 with TRBJ2-5; D not certain. The CDR3 runs 12 residues. Germline V lookup: CDR1 SGHTA, CDR2 FQGNSA. V shed 2 bases and J shed 3 bases, with 4 bases lying between them. The CDR3 reads CASSLIEETQYF. The CDR3 coding sequence is TGTGCCAGCAGCTTAATAGAAGAGACCCAGTACTTC.